The 6 T cell receptor beta chains in this list originate from one sample, sequenced in a study of blood T cell repertoires in COVID-19 (TCRdb year 2020). The library was produced with the immunoSEQ multiplex PCR assay. In its TCRdb copy, this immuneACCESS table keeps in-frame sequences only and misses some clones. Where compared with another copy, unresolved V genes explain less than half of these, and the others have no known cause. For this sample the table gives 46,000 or so clones, of which around 90% were detected only once. Over 15% of the sample goes to the ten largest clones. Sequencing input: peripheral blood. The receptors shown here come from a man aged 70-80 years with active COVID-19.

The chain uses TRBV5-6 and TRBJ1-1; D unresolved. Trimming removed 2 bases from V and 3 bases from J, with 14 bases in between. Per germline, CDR1 SGHDT and CDR2 YYEEEE. The CDR3 extends over 15 amino acids. The CDR3 coding sequence is TGTGCCAGCAGCTTCGGGGTTATGTCGTACACTGAAGCTTTCTTT. Protein product: CASSFGVMSYTEAFF.

The V gene is TRBV18, the J gene TRBJ2-7, with 7 bases identical to TRBD1. V was pared by 5 bases and J by 0 bases, with 4 bases of the junction left unmatched. Germline CDR1 is KGHSH and CDR2 is LQKENI. This CDR3 has 14 residues. The CDR3 here is CASSRGQNSYEQYF. DNA of the CDR3: TGTGCCAGCTCAAGGGGACAGAACTCCTACGAGCAGTACTTC.

This clone was seen only once. The chain couples TRBV4-1 to TRBJ1-2; no firm D call. The germline CDR1 and CDR2 sequences are MGHRA and YSYEKL. The CDR3 sequence is 15 residues long. Trimming took 0 bases from V and 1 from J, leaving 9 bases between them. CDR3 sequence (DNA): TGCGCCAGCAGCCAAGACCTAGCTCTTAACTATGGCTACACCTTC. Protein sequence: CASSQDLALNYGYTF.

This clone occurred once. The gene calls are TRBV18 and TRBJ2-3, with 7 bases aligning to TRBD2. After removal of 3 bases from V and 0 bases from J, the junction contained 6 bases not matched to a gene. CDR1 and CDR2 (germline): KGHSH, LQKENI. The CDR3 spans 16 residues. DNA for the CDR3: TGTGCCAGCTCACCTTGGATAGCGGGTAGCACAGATACGCAGTATTTT. Translated, it gives CASSPWIAGSTDTQYF.

The chain combines TRBV7-9 with TRBJ1-4; a possible D gene is TRBD1 (5 bases). The CDR3 contains 15 residues. V was pared by 5 bases and J by 7 bases, with 17 bases between. Germline V lookup: CDR1 SEHNR, CDR2 FQNEAQ (reference sequence). The DNA for the CDR3 is TGTGCCAGCAGCCGCCGGGGCGCGGGAGCTGAAAAACTGTTTTTT. This translates into CASSRRGAGAEKLFF. The full variable domain, completed using reference TRBV7-9 and TRBJ1-4, is DTGVSQNPRHKITKRGQNVTFRCDPISEHNRLYWYRQTLGQGPEFLTYFQNEAQLEKSRLLSDRFSAERPKGSFSTLEIQRTEQGDSAMYLCASSRRGAGAEKLFFGSGTQLSVL.

V is TRBV18 and J is TRBJ2-7; 12 nucleotides align to TRBD2. Germline V gives CDR1 KGHSH, CDR2 LQKENI. The CDR3 totals 19 residues. V was clipped by 2 bases and J by 3 bases; unmatched bases: 14. CDR3 coding DNA: TGTGCCAGCTCACCAAGTTTGACTAGCGGGGGCCTTAACCTCTACGAGCAGTACTTC. Translating it yields CASSPSLTSGGLNLYEQYF. Drawing the rest from reference TRBV18 and TRBJ2-7, the complete variable domain is NAGVMQNPRHLVRRRGQEARLRCSPMKGHSHVYWYRQLPEEGLKFMVYLQKENIIDESGMPKERFSAEFPKEGPSILRIQQVVRGDSAAYFCASSPSLTSGGLNLYEQYFGPGTRLTVT.